The present TCR beta chain was sequenced within a study of blood T cells in healthy people across ages. Looking at the study overall: Using template switching, researchers captured about one barcoded beta molecule for each two T cells. Notes on the study in general: Donors of long life had a larger count of naive CD4+ cells and greater diversity than aged donors.

This clonotype showed up just a few times. Its antigen remains unidentified. This CDR3 comprises 14 residues. The V end was cut by 0 bases, the J end by 3 bases, with 11 bases between. Germline values: CDR1 DFQATT, CDR2 SNEGSKA (reference sequence). The use of a sample-barcoded 5' primer and a J-beta primer mix characterized a second PCR of about 6 to 11 cycles. Via MiXCR, TCRdb re-called the 5' RACE reads, giving one row per CDR3 protein. The sample holds roughly 930,000 distinct CDR3 sequences, roughly 50% seen once. Each donor gave ten milliliters of peripheral blood. Per-sample yields of isolated PBMCs were at least 6.5 million.

Sequencing was performed on blood. This chain joins TRBV20-1 and TRBJ1-2; D gene ambiguous. This sequence was found in a man aged 25-40 years in good health. The CDR3 coding sequence is TGCAGTGCTAGAGAGGGGAACACAGACTATGGCTACACCTTC. Translating gives CSAREGNTDYGYTF.